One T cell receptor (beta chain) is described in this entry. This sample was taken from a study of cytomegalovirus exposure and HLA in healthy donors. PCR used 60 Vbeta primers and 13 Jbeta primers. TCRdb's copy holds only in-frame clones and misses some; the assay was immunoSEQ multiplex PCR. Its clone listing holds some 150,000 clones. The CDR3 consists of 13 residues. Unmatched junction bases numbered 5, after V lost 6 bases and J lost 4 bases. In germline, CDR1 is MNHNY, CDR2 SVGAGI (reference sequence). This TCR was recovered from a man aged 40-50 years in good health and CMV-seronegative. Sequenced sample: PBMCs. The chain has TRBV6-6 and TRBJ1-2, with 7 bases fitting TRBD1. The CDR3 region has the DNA TGTGCCAGCAGCCTGACAGGGATCTATGGCTACACCTTC. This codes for CASSLTGIYGYTF.